This passage covers 15 T cell receptor beta chains from one sample sequenced in a study of control samples from healthy donors and cancer patients. The table came from immunoSEQ multiplex PCR; TCRdb's copy has only in-frame clones and leaves some out. Altogether 90,000 to 100,000 clones are present, 79% being singletons, with the ten largest covering over 9.5%. Sequencing was performed on blood. All receptors come from a woman aged 25-40 years in good health.

The chain joins TRBV6-1 to TRBJ2-5; TRBD1 is a possible D gene (5 bases). Germline V gene data show CDR1 as MNHNS and CDR2 as SASEGT. This CDR3 spans 16 amino acids. Trimming removed 2 bases from V and 4 bases from J, with 17 bases in between. The chain's CDR3 is CASSEILEGVRETQYF. CDR3 coding DNA: TGTGCCAGCAGTGAAATTTTAGAAGGGGTTCGAGAGACCCAGTACTTC.

The chain is built from TRBV30 and TRBJ2-7; tentative D call: TRBD1 (6 bases). The CDR3 length is 17 residues. Germline V lookup: CDR1 GTSNPN, CDR2 SVGIG (reference sequence). With 3 bases removed from V and 3 bases from J, the gap between germline ends came to 24 bases. The CDR3 coding sequence is TGTGCCTGGAGCCTGGGGGCGCTCGAGGACACGAGCTACGAGCAGTACTTC. Protein product: CAWSLGALEDTSYEQYF. The full variable domain, in which reference TRBV30 and TRBJ2-7 provide the parts outside the CDR3, is SQTIHQWPATLVQPVGSPLSLECTVEGTSNPNLYWYRQAAGRGLQLLFYSVGIGQISSEVPQNLSASRPQDRQFILSSKKLLLSDSGFYLCAWSLGALEDTSYEQYFGPGTRLTVT.

The chain recombines TRBV6-6 with TRBJ1-4; tentative D call: TRBD1 (6 bases). The CDR3 loop spans 17 amino acids. Trimming took off 5 bases at V and 7 bases at J, with 23 bases between the two ends. The germline gives CDR1 MNHNY, CDR2 SVGAGI (reference sequence). CDR3 loop: CASSPRSLLQGIEKLFF. The CDR3 DNA follows: TGTGCCAGCAGTCCTCGCTCACTCTTACAGGGTATTGAAAAACTGTTTTTT.

V is TRBV5-1 and J is TRBJ1-2; D gene unclear. The CDR3 has 15 amino acids. Trimming pared 0 bases from V and 3 bases from J, leaving 12 bases between. The germline V gene has CDR1 SGHRS and CDR2 YFSETQ. Here the CDR3 reads CASSLAFGSDYGYTF. The CDR3 DNA sequence: TGCGCCAGCAGCTTGGCATTCGGAAGCGACTATGGCTACACCTTC. The complete variable domain, with remaining parts taken from reference TRBV5-1 and TRBJ1-2, reads KAGVTQTPRYLIKTRGQQVTLSCSPISGHRSVSWYQQTPGQGLQFLFEYFSETQRNKGNFPGRFSGRQFSNSRSEMNVSTLELGDSALYLCASSLAFGSDYGYTFGSGTRLTVV.

The gene calls are TRBV24-1 and TRBJ1-2; D perhaps matches TRBD1 (5 bases). Germline V lookup: CDR1 KGHDR, CDR2 SFDVKD. The CDR3 loop spans 12 amino acids. V shed 7 bases and J shed 5 bases, with 10 bases lying between them. CDR3 amino acids: CATRGPRYGYTF. In DNA, the CDR3 is TGTGCCACCAGGGGACCAAGATATGGCTACACCTTC.

This clone was seen a handful of times. The chain recombines TRBV20-1 with TRBJ1-1; 10 nucleotides match TRBD1. Germline V CDR1 and CDR2: DFQATT, SNEGSKA (reference sequence). The CDR3 is made up of 14 amino acids. V lost 3 bases and J lost 3; bases outside the gene matches: 4. In DNA, the CDR3 is TGCAGTGCTAGTTGGGACAGGGGCGACACTGAAGCTTTCTTT. It yields the protein CSASWDRGDTEAFF.

The chain is built from TRBV25-1 and TRBJ1-3, with D possibly TRBD1 on 6 matching bases. V was pared by 2 bases and J by 0 bases, with 11 bases between. Per the germline V gene, CDR1 is MGHDK and CDR2 is SYGVNS. This CDR3 region has 16 residues. The CDR3, as DNA: TGTGCCAGCAGTGAAATCGGGGGCCCCTCTGGAAACACCATATATTTT. Translating it yields CASSEIGGPSGNTIYF.

The chain employs TRBV3-1 (or the pseudogene TRBV3-2) and TRBJ2-7, with 7 nucleotides matching TRBD2. Germline trimming cut 5 bases from V and 0 bases from J; bases unmatched to any gene: 7. The germline gives CDR1 LGHDT, CDR2 YNNKEL (reference sequence). The CDR3 sequence is 15 residues long. Here the CDR3 reads CASSLASGSSYEQYF. Here the CDR3 DNA reads TGTGCCAGCAGCTTGGCTAGCGGAAGCTCCTACGAGCAGTACTTC.

The chain employs TRBV9 and TRBJ1-6; D possibly corresponds to TRBD1 (5 bases). V was shortened by 4 bases and J by 8 bases, with 25 bases between the two germline ends. The CDR3 extends over 18 amino acids. Germline assignment: CDR1 SGDLS and CDR2 YYNGEE. CDR3 DNA: TGTGCCAGCAGCCCCTCGGGGGGGTCTACTGAGTGGGATTCACCCCTCCACTTT. This codes for CASSPSGGSTEWDSPLHF. The variable domain in full, completed from reference TRBV9 and TRBJ1-6, reads DSGVTQTPKHLITATGQRVTLRCSPRSGDLSVYWYQQSLDQGLQFLIQYYNGEERAKGNILERFSAQQFPDLHSELNLSSLELGDSALYFCASSPSGGSTEWDSPLHFGNGTRLTVT.

This clone was seen a few times. This chain joins TRBV10-3 and TRBJ1-1; TRBD1 might be the D (6 bases). Trimming stripped 0 bases from V and 5 bases from J, with 13 bases between. Germline CDR1 reads ENHRY; CDR2 reads SYGVKD. The CDR3 contains 15 residues. CDR3 sequence (DNA): TGTGCCATCAGTGAGTCGCGGGGGGCGGATACTGAAGCTTTCTTT. Translation gives CAISESRGADTEAFF.

This clone was picked up one time. The chain uses TRBV5-4 and TRBJ2-1; D could derive from TRBD1 or TRBD2 (6 bases each). Germline assignment: CDR1 SGHNT and CDR2 YYREEE (reference sequence). V was cut by 2 bases and J by 0 bases, with 12 bases left in between. This CDR3 comprises 16 residues. The CDR3 DNA reads TGTGCCAGCAGCTTTCCCGGAGGGGGCTCCTACAATGAGCAGTTCTTC. Translated: CASSFPGGGSYNEQFF.

V gene TRBV19 combines with J gene TRBJ1-1; a weak D match, TRBD1 (5 bases). The V end was cut by 8 bases, the J end by 7 bases, with 8 bases between. Germline values: CDR1 LNHDA, CDR2 SQIVND (reference sequence). This CDR3 is built from 10 residues. The CDR3 DNA follows: TGTGCCAGTGGGGGGGGTGAAGCTTTCTTT. Protein product: CASGGGEAFF.

The V call is TRBV5-1, the J call TRBJ1-2; D is ambiguous. There are 12 residues in the CDR3. Germline CDR1 reads SGHRS; CDR2 reads YFSETQ. Trimming took 1 base from V and 5 from J, leaving 6 bases between them. This chain's CDR3 is CASSLIGYGYTF. The CDR3 bases are TGCGCCAGCAGCTTGATCGGGTATGGCTACACCTTC.

The chain carries TRBV9 and TRBJ2-4; D possibly uses TRBD1 or TRBD2 (7 bases each). Trimming left V 3 bases short and J 9 bases short, with 16 bases between. The CDR3 runs to 14 residues. CDR1 is SGDLS and CDR2 is YYNGEE in the germline V gene. CDR3 amino acids: CASSARQGGVIQYF. In DNA form, the CDR3 reads TGTGCCAGCAGCGCTAGACAGGGAGGGGTCATTCAGTACTTC.

The chain has TRBV11-2 and TRBJ2-7, with D perhaps given as TRBD1 or TRBD2 (5 bases each). V lost 4 bases and J 2 bases, leaving 21 bases between the germline ends. Germline V lookup: CDR1 SGHAT, CDR2 FQNNGV. This CDR3 is built from 17 residues. DNA of the CDR3: TGTGCCAGCAGCTCAATACCCGGGACGGATGTAACCTACGAGCAGTACTTC. It specifies CASSSIPGTDVTYEQYF.